These 22 T cell receptor beta chains were all obtained from the same sample, sequenced in a study of shared clonotypes between healthy human individuals. Sequencing was performed with immunoSEQ multiplex PCR; in TCRdb, only in-frame clones are kept and a portion is missing. The sample has some 2.1 million clones, 93% seen once. Selected positively for CCR7 and CD45RO-negative, naive CD8 cells excluded terminally differentiated effector memory CD45RA+ cells. The sample comprised naive CD8+ T cells from PBMCs. These receptors were collected from a man younger than 30 in good health. Some clones in this sample may be carry-over from other donors' samples.

The genes are TRBV30 and TRBJ2-2, with TRBD1 matching over 8 bases. V shed 4 bases, J shed 2 bases, and the junction held 6 bases outside the gene matches. The CDR3 sequence is 15 residues long. CDR1 is GTSNPN, CDR2 SVGIG, per germline (reference sequence). The DNA of the CDR3 is TGTGCCTGGACCCCGGGGACAGGAAACACCGGGGAGCTGTTTTTT. Protein sequence: CAWTPGTGNTGELFF. The full variable domain, with the rest looked up from reference TRBV30 and TRBJ2-2, is SQTIHQWPATLVQPVGSPLSLECTVEGTSNPNLYWYRQAAGRGLQLLFYSVGIGQISSEVPQNLSASRPQDRQFILSSKKLLLSDSGFYLCAWTPGTGNTGELFFGEGSRLTVL.

The chain joins TRBV6-6 to TRBJ2-7; D is perhaps TRBD2 (6 bases). The CDR3 has 16 amino acids. Trimming shortened V by 6 bases and J by 2 bases, and 20 bases separated the two germline ends. Germline values: CDR1 MNHNY, CDR2 SVGAGI (reference sequence). CDR3 sequence (DNA): TGTGCCAGCAGGGACCGAACGGGAGCAGCTCCCTACGAGCAGTACTTC. Amino acid sequence: CASRDRTGAAPYEQYF.

The rearrangement links TRBV28 to TRBJ1-5, with D perhaps TRBD1 (6 bases). Germline loops: CDR1 MDHEN, CDR2 SYDVKM. The V end lost 3 bases, the J end lost 6 bases, and 12 bases lay between the germline ends. The CDR3 has 14 residues. The CDR3 protein is CASSFGGPSQPQHF. The CDR3 bases are TGTGCCAGCAGTTTCGGGGGGCCGAGTCAGCCCCAGCATTTT. Filled out from reference TRBV28 and TRBJ1-5, the complete variable domain reads DVKVTQSSRYLVKRTGEKVFLECVQDMDHENMFWYRQDPGLGLRLIYFSYDVKMKEKGDIPEGYSVSREKKERFSLILESASTNQTSMYLCASSFGGPSQPQHFGDGTRLSIL.

J is TRBJ1-1 and V is TRBV28; D remains unclear. V shed 6 bases and J shed 2 bases, with 10 bases lying between them. This CDR3 contains 13 residues. Per the germline V gene, CDR1 is MDHEN and CDR2 is SYDVKM. The CDR3 coding sequence is TGTGCCAGCAGACGGGAGAGTAACACTGAAGCTTTCTTT. Protein sequence: CASRRESNTEAFF.

This clone has just one count. The gene calls are TRBV16 and TRBJ2-7; 7 nucleotides match TRBD1. Germline CDR1 reads KGHSY; CDR2 reads FQNENV. The length of the CDR3 is 14 residues. V lost 7 bases, J lost 3 bases, and 9 bases stayed unmatched. CDR3 in amino acids: CASNPRQGDYEQYF. CDR3 in DNA: TGTGCCAGCAACCCCCGGCAGGGGGACTACGAGCAGTACTTC.

The chain recombines TRBV6-1 with TRBJ2-7; D may be TRBD1 or TRBD2 (5 bases each). The germline CDR1 and CDR2 sequences are MNHNS and SASEGT. V dropped 4 bases and J dropped 0 bases, with 16 bases sitting between them. The CDR3 is 16 amino acids. The CDR3 DNA reads TGTGCCAGCAGTGCGGCGAGGGGCGGTAACTCCTACGAGCAGTACTTC. It codes for CASSAARGGNSYEQYF.

On this clone: Other DNA sequences in the sample encode the same CDR3. This chain joins TRBV29-1 and TRBJ1-1; no clear D gene. Germline V gene lookup returns CDR1 SQVTM and CDR2 ANQGSEA. V was pared by 1 base and J by 1 base, with 4 bases between. This CDR3 has 12 amino acids. The DNA for the CDR3 is TGCAGCGTTGAAGGGGGGAACACTGAAGCTTTCTTT. Translated: CSVEGGNTEAFF.

This rearrangement joins TRBV7-8 to TRBJ1-4; D is unclear. The CDR3 extends over 15 amino acids. CDR1 is SGHVS and CDR2 is FQNEAQ in the germline V gene. V lost 2 bases and J 0 bases, leaving 7 bases between the germline ends. In nucleotides, the CDR3 is TGTGCCAGCAGCTTAAGTTGGGCAACTAATGAAAAACTGTTTTTT. It specifies CASSLSWATNEKLFF.

V usage is TRBV27 and J usage is TRBJ1-6; D unclear. The germline V gene encodes CDR1 MNHEY and CDR2 SMNVEV (reference sequence). With 3 bases removed from V and 7 bases from J, the gap between germline ends came to 16 bases. CDR3 length equals 16 residues. Here the CDR3 reads CASSFKAGRLNSPLHF. DNA of the CDR3: TGTGCCAGCAGTTTTAAGGCCGGTCGGTTGAATTCACCCCTCCACTTT.

As to this clone: In the same sample, other DNA sequences code for this CDR3. The V gene is TRBV29-1, the J gene TRBJ1-2, with 7 bases that match TRBD1. CDR3 size: 11 residues. With 4 bases clipped from V and 5 bases from J, the junction kept 1 base outside the gene matches. Germline loops: CDR1 SQVTM, CDR2 ANQGSEA. The CDR3: CSVAGGYGYTF. The CDR3 nucleotides read TGCAGCGTTGCAGGGGGTTATGGCTACACCTTC.

The rearrangement links TRBV7-3 to TRBJ1-1, with 11 bases fitting TRBD1. Germline V CDR1 and CDR2: SGHTA, FQGTGA. The V and J ends lost 0 bases and 3 bases, in that order; junction bases with no gene match: 3. The CDR3 length is 16 residues. The CDR3 bases are TGTGCCAGCAGCTTAACAAGGGACAGGGGGGACACTGAAGCTTTCTTT. Amino acid sequence: CASSLTRDRGDTEAFF.

The CDR3 spells CASRSDSMNTEAFF. In DNA, the CDR3 is TGTGCCAGCAGAAGTGACAGTATGAACACTGAAGCTTTCTTT. The V call is TRBV28, the J call TRBJ1-1; possible D gene TRBD1, 5 bases. CDR3 length equals 14 residues. V dropped 6 bases and J dropped 0 bases, with 11 bases sitting between them. Germline V gene sequence: CDR1 MDHEN, CDR2 SYDVKM.

This chain links TRBV7-2 with TRBJ2-5; the match to TRBD2 covers 7 bases. The CDR3 runs to 15 residues. V was pared by 3 bases and J by 1 base, with 5 bases of the junction left unmatched. Per the germline V gene, CDR1 is SGHTA and CDR2 is FQGNSA. The DNA of the CDR3 is TGTGCCAGCAGCTTGGGACTACGCTTCCAAGAGACCCAGTACTTC. Its protein product is CASSLGLRFQETQYF.

This rearrangement joins TRBV7-6 to TRBJ2-1; D not resolved. CDR1 and CDR2 (germline): SGHVS, FNYEAQ. Between the trimmed V and J ends, which lost 2 bases and 1 base, there was a span of 9 bases. This CDR3 has 15 amino acids. CDR3 DNA sequence: TGTGCCAGCAGCTTATTAAGGGATTCCTACAATGAGCAGTTCTTC. This codes for CASSLLRDSYNEQFF.

The genes are TRBV5-6 and TRBJ2-1, with D possibly being TRBD1 (6 bases). The CDR3 covers 19 residues. Trimming stripped 0 bases from V and 0 bases from J, with 19 bases between. Germline assignment: CDR1 SGHDT and CDR2 YYEEEE. This CDR3 reads CASSLATGPWGSSYNEQFF. CDR3 coding DNA: TGTGCCAGCAGCTTGGCAACAGGGCCCTGGGGAAGCTCCTACAATGAGCAGTTCTTC.

The chain recombines TRBV9 with TRBJ2-1; 7 bases line up with TRBD2. V was clipped by 3 bases and J by 1 base; unmatched bases: 7. Looked up from germline, CDR1 is SGDLS and CDR2 is YYNGEE. The CDR3 consists of 16 residues. The CDR3 protein is CASSERGRRSYNEQFF. CDR3 DNA sequence: TGTGCCAGCAGCGAACGCGGGAGACGTTCCTACAATGAGCAGTTCTTC.

CDR3 sequence (DNA): TGCAGCGTAGGGACAGACTTAACAGATACGCAGTATTTT. The encoded protein is CSVGTDLTDTQYF. The chain combines TRBV29-1 with TRBJ2-3, with TRBD1 identical over 7 bases. The CDR3 has 13 residues. Germline-derived CDR1 and CDR2 are SQVTM and ANQGSEA. The V and J ends lost 6 bases and 3 bases, in that order; junction bases with no gene match: 6.

The V call is TRBV5-1, the J call TRBJ1-1; D may be TRBD1 (5 bases). The CDR3 spans 16 residues. Per germline, CDR1 SGHRS and CDR2 YFSETQ. Trimming stripped 0 bases from V and 3 bases from J, with 15 bases between. For the CDR3, the DNA is TGCGCCAGCAGCTTGGCGGTTGTGCGGGGGTACACTGAAGCTTTCTTT. Its translation is CASSLAVVRGYTEAFF.

V and J are TRBV27 and TRBJ2-1, with D possibly matching TRBD2 (5 bases). The CDR3 has 17 residues. Trimming removed 5 bases from V and 4 bases from J, with 21 bases in between. Germline V lookup: CDR1 MNHEY, CDR2 SMNVEV (reference sequence). The CDR3 DNA sequence: TGTGCCAGCAGTCCGACACCGGACTTGGAAAGATACAATGAGCAGTTCTTC. Translated: CASSPTPDLERYNEQFF.

This clone was detected only once. V usage is TRBV28 and J usage is TRBJ2-3, with TRBD2 matching 11 bases. V lost 5 bases to trimming and J lost 0 bases; unmatched junction nucleotides: 16. The V gene's germline CDR1 is MDHEN and CDR2 SYDVKM. The CDR3 has 20 residues. CDR3 protein: CASSGLAGYQILKSTDTQYF. CDR3 nucleotide sequence: TGTGCCAGCAGTGGACTAGCGGGCTATCAGATCCTCAAAAGCACAGATACGCAGTATTTT. Based on the CDR3 plus reference TRBV28 and TRBJ2-3, the full variable domain is DVKVTQSSRYLVKRTGEKVFLECVQDMDHENMFWYRQDPGLGLRLIYFSYDVKMKEKGDIPEGYSVSREKKERFSLILESASTNQTSMYLCASSGLAGYQILKSTDTQYFGPGTRLTVL.

The CDR3 is CASRPLQGTYNEQFF. The CDR3 bases are TGTGCCAGCAGACCTCTGCAGGGCACTTACAATGAGCAGTTCTTC. This sequence joins TRBV28 and TRBJ2-1; D might be TRBD1 (5 bases). V was cut by 6 bases and J by 4 bases, with 16 bases left in between. Per the germline V gene, CDR1 is MDHEN and CDR2 is SYDVKM. CDR3 length equals 15 residues.

V usage is TRBV28 and J usage is TRBJ2-7; D possibly corresponds to TRBD2 (6 bases). Germline CDR1 MDHEN, CDR2 SYDVKM. This CDR3 spans 16 amino acids. V was clipped by 5 bases and J by 3 bases, with 20 bases between them. The CDR3 protein is CASSPPASVIHYEQYF. The CDR3 DNA is TGTGCCAGCAGTCCCCCAGCTAGCGTAATCCACTACGAGCAGTACTTC.